This passage covers 10 T cell receptor beta chains from one sample sequenced in a study of OX40 agonist ivuxolimab in advanced cancers. The table came from immunoSEQ multiplex PCR; TCRdb's copy has only in-frame clones and leaves some out. The sample includes about 63,000 clones, around nine tenths of them seen just once. Material: CD4+ or CD8+ T cells sorted from blood, obtained in a trial of the OX40 agonist ivuxolimab. The receptors here all came from an adult with an advanced solid tumor such as melanoma, head and neck, liver or kidney cancer.

V usage is TRBV7-2 and J usage is TRBJ1-4; 8 nucleotides match TRBD1. With V trimmed by 0 bases and J by 7 bases, 4 bases remained unmatched. The germline V gene has CDR1 SGHTA and CDR2 FQGNSA. The CDR3 sequence is 15 residues long. The DNA for the CDR3 is TGTGCCAGCAGCTTAGCCGGGACAGGTGGTGAAAAACTGTTTTTT. It specifies CASSLAGTGGEKLFF.

The genes are TRBV12-5 and TRBJ2-2; TRBD1 aligns across 7 bases. Trimming at V came to 1 base and at J to 11 bases, leaving 4 bases not matched to a gene. There are 13 residues in the CDR3. Germline V gives CDR1 LGHNT, CDR2 FRNRAP. The chain's CDR3 is CASGLEGASELFF. Here the CDR3 DNA reads TGTGCTAGTGGTTTGGAGGGGGCAAGCGAGCTGTTTTTT.

Here the CDR3 reads CASSLPGPRYTDTQYF. The CDR3 bases are TGTGCCAGCTCACTACCGGGTCCCCGATACACAGATACGCAGTATTTT. This rearrangement joins TRBV18 to TRBJ2-3; D not resolved. The V and J ends lost 4 bases and 2 bases respectively, with 16 bases between them. The CDR3 spans 16 residues. The germline gives CDR1 KGHSH, CDR2 LQKENI.

The chain is built from TRBV5-1 and TRBJ2-2; no definite D call. CDR1 and CDR2 (germline): SGHRS, YFSETQ. This CDR3 has 13 amino acids. Between the trimmed V and J ends, which lost 4 bases and 6 bases, there was a span of 10 bases. CDR3 bases: TGCGCCAGCAGCACCGAAGGCGCCGGGGAGCTGTTTTTT. Amino acids: CASSTEGAGELFF. Complete variable domain (other parts from reference TRBV5-1 and TRBJ2-2): KAGVTQTPRYLIKTRGQQVTLSCSPISGHRSVSWYQQTPGQGLQFLFEYFSETQRNKGNFPGRFSGRQFSNSRSEMNVSTLELGDSALYLCASSTEGAGELFFGEGSRLTVL.

V usage is TRBV7-2 and J usage is TRBJ2-7; D call uncertain. Germline V CDR1 and CDR2: SGHTA, FQGNSA. This CDR3 has 13 amino acids. The germline V and J ends were trimmed by 1 base and 6 bases, with 10 bases remaining between them. The CDR3 DNA is TGTGCCAGCAGCTTAGAGAGGATACGCGAGCAGTACTTC. It translates to CASSLERIREQYF.

V usage is TRBV18 and J usage is TRBJ2-1; TRBD1 or TRBD2 may be the D gene (5 bases each). CDR3 length: 12 residues. The germline V gene encodes CDR1 KGHSH and CDR2 LQKENI. Trimming removed 8 bases at V and 7 bases at J, with 12 bases between. CDR3 in amino acids: CASQREGNEQFF. CDR3 sequence (DNA): TGTGCCAGCCAACGAGAGGGGAATGAGCAGTTCTTC.

The chain combines TRBV5-2 with TRBJ1-2. TRBV5-2 is classified as a pseudogene. The CDR3 consists of 14 residues. CDR3 nucleotide sequence: TGTGCCAGCAAAGGAGTACGAAAGACCTATGGCTACACCTTC. It codes for CASKGVRKTYGYTF.

The chain has TRBV27 and TRBJ1-6; D ambiguous. Germline CDR1 reads MNHEY; CDR2 reads SMNVEV (reference sequence). Trimming removed 4 bases from V and 10 bases from J, with 11 bases in between. The length of the CDR3 is 13 residues. CDR3 bases: TGTGCCAGCAGTTGGGTGGGCGAGTCACCCCTCCACTTT. Protein sequence: CASSWVGESPLHF.

J is TRBJ2-1 and V is TRBV29-1; D possibly corresponds to TRBD1 (5 bases). With 7 bases removed from V and 6 bases from J, the gap between germline ends came to 16 bases. The CDR3 totals 13 residues. Germline V gives CDR1 SQVTM, CDR2 ANQGSEA. CDR3 bases: TGCAGCGGACCTGGGGCTAGTCGCAATGAGCAGTTCTTC. Translating gives CSGPGASRNEQFF.

The chain uses TRBV18 and TRBJ2-3, with D tentatively TRBD1 (6 bases). The CDR3 consists of 14 residues. The V gene lost 9 bases and the J gene lost 1 base, with 14 bases spanning the gap. Germline CDR1 reads KGHSH; CDR2 reads LQKENI. CDR3 sequence: CASSRQAGTDTQYF. In DNA, the CDR3 is TGTGCCAGTTCCCGACAGGCTGGCACAGATACGCAGTATTTT.